The next 8 T cell receptor beta chains were all read from a single sample in a study of T cell clones after liver transplantation. Data came from immunoSEQ multiplex PCR; TCRdb stores just in-frame clones and leaves some out. The sample holds fewer than 20,000 clones, 80% to 90% seen once. The source was CD8+ T cells from blood, collected roughly 3.5 years after liver transplant. These receptors came from a human patient who received a liver transplant. Some T cells could come from the graft donor.

This sequence joins TRBV2 and TRBJ1-2; D call uncertain. V lost 6 bases, J lost 0 bases, and 8 bases lay in between. CDR3 length: 13 amino acids. Germline-derived CDR1 and CDR2 are SNHLY and FYNNEI. CDR3 protein: CASRARTNYGYTF. In nucleotides, the CDR3 is TGTGCCAGCAGAGCCCGGACTAACTATGGCTACACCTTC. Full variable domain (missing parts from reference TRBV2 and TRBJ1-2): EPEVTQTPSHQVTQMGQEVILRCVPISNHLYFYWYRQILGQKVEFLVSFYNNEISEKSEIFDDQFSVERPDGSNFTLKIRSTKLEDSAMYFCASRARTNYGYTFGSGTRLTVV.

The chain has TRBV6-1 and TRBJ2-5; 7 nucleotides line up with TRBD2. The V segment lost 6 bases and the J segment 5 bases; nucleotides outside the gene matches: 12. The CDR3 is 15 amino acids. CDR1 MNHNS and CDR2 SASEGT come from the germline V gene. CDR3 loop: CASSWGGPERETQYF. The CDR3 DNA follows: TGTGCCAGCAGCTGGGGAGGGCCAGAGAGGGAGACCCAGTACTTC.

V and J are TRBV2 and TRBJ2-1; D may be TRBD2 (5 bases). Germline V CDR1 and CDR2: SNHLY, FYNNEI. The CDR3 is 15 amino acids. V lost 6 bases and J 3 bases, leaving 15 bases between the germline ends. The DNA of the CDR3 is TGTGCCAGCAGGAAGGCCGCCGGGATCTACAATGAGCAGTTCTTC. Protein: CASRKAAGIYNEQFF.

V and J are TRBV19 and TRBJ2-3, with a tentative D call TRBD2 (7 bases). Germline-derived CDR1 and CDR2 are LNHDA and SQIVND (reference sequence). The CDR3 contains 15 residues. The V gene lost 1 base and the J gene lost 6 bases, with 14 bases spanning the gap. CDR3 nucleotides: TGTGCCAGTAGTATAGGGGGCAGGGGAGGGGATACGCAGTATTTT. This sequence encodes CASSIGGRGGDTQYF.

CDR3 residues: CASSPPKLAGSDTQYF. DNA of the CDR3: TGTGCCAGCAGCCCTCCGAAACTAGCGGGAAGTGATACGCAGTATTTT. V usage is TRBV7-8 and J usage is TRBJ2-3; 10 bases align to TRBD2. The CDR3 extends over 16 amino acids. The V and J ends lost 5 bases and 6 bases, in that order; junction bases with no gene match: 11. Germline V gene sequence: CDR1 SGHVS, CDR2 FQNEAQ. The full variable domain, completed using reference TRBV7-8 and TRBJ2-3, is GAGVSQSPRYKVAKRGQDVALRCDPISGHVSLFWYQQALGQGPEFLTYFQNEAQLDKSGLPSDRFFAERPEGSVSTLKIQRTQQEDSAVYLCASSPPKLAGSDTQYFGPGTRLTVL.

This clone occurred once. The gene calls are TRBV18 and TRBJ2-2; D is ambiguous. The V and J ends lost 3 bases and 6 bases respectively, with 17 bases between them. This CDR3 spans 16 amino acids. The germline V gene has CDR1 KGHSH and CDR2 LQKENI. The CDR3 sequence: CASSPDPEVPAGELFF. The CDR3 DNA sequence: TGTGCCAGCTCACCTGACCCCGAGGTCCCCGCCGGGGAGCTGTTTTTT.

The chain uses TRBV6-5 and TRBJ1-1, with 7 bases that match TRBD1. J gave up 6 bases and V 0 bases, and 1 base lay outside the gene matches. Germline V gene data show CDR1 as MNHEY and CDR2 as SVGAGI. CDR3 length equals 13 residues. The chain's CDR3 is CASSYSTGAEAFF. The CDR3 DNA reads as TGTGCCAGCAGTTACTCCACAGGGGCTGAAGCTTTCTTT.

The chain combines TRBV7-9 with TRBJ1-1; D is unclear. CDR1 is SEHNR and CDR2 is FQNEAQ in the germline V gene (reference sequence). This CDR3 is 13 amino acids long. V was cut by 5 bases and J by 6 bases, with 13 bases left in between. CDR3 in DNA: TGTGCCAGCAGCCCCGCCATGCCTCCTGAAGCTTTCTTT. Translation: CASSPAMPPEAFF.